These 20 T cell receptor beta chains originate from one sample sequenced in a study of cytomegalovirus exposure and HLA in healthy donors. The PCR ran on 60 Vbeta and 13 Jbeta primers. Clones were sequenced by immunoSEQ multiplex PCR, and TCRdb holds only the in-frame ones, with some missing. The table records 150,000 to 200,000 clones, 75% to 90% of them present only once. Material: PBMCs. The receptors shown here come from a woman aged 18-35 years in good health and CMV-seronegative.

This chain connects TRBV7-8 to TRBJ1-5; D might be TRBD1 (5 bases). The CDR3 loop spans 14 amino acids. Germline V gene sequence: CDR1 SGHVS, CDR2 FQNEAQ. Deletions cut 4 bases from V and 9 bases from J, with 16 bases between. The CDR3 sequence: CASSSRTAGGPQHF. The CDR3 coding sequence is TGTGCCAGCAGCTCCAGGACGGCCGGGGGGCCCCAGCATTTT.

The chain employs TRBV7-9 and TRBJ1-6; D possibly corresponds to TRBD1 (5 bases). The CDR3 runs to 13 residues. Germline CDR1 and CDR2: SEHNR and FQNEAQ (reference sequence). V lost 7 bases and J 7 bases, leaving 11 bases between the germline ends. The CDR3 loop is CASTQGLNSPLHF. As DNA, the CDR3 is TGTGCCAGCACTCAGGGCCTCAATTCACCCCTCCACTTT.

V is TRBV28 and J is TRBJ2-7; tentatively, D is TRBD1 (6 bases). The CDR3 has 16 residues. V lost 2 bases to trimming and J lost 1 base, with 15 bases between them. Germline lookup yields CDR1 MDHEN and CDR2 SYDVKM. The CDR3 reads CASSLMSRGLSYEQYF. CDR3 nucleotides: TGTGCCAGCAGTTTAATGTCCAGGGGCCTTTCCTACGAGCAGTACTTC.

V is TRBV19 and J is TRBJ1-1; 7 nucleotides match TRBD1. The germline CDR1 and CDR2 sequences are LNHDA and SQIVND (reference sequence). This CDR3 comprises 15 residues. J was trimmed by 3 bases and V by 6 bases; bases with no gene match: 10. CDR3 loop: CASRSIAGGYTEAFF. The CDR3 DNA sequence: TGTGCCAGTAGATCTATCGCAGGGGGATACACTGAAGCTTTCTTT. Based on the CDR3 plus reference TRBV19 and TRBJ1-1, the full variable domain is DGGITQSPKYLFRKEGQNVTLSCEQNLNHDAMYWYRQDPGQGLRLIYYSQIVNDFQKGDIAEGYSVSREKKESFPLTVTSAQKNPTAFYLCASRSIAGGYTEAFFGQGTRLTVV.

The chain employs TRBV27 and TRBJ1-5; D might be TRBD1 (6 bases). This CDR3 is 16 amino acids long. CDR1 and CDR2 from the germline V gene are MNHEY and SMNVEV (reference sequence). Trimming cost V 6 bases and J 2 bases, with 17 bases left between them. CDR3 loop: CASSGTGRVGNQPQHF. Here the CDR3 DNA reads TGTGCCAGCAGCGGTACAGGGAGGGTCGGCAATCAGCCCCAGCATTTT.

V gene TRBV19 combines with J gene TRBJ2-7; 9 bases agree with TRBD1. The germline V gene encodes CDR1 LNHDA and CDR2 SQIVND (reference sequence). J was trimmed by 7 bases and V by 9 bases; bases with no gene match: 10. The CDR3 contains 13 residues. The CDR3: CASSLGQGREQYF. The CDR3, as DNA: TGTGCCAGCTCCTTAGGACAGGGGAGGGAGCAGTACTTC.

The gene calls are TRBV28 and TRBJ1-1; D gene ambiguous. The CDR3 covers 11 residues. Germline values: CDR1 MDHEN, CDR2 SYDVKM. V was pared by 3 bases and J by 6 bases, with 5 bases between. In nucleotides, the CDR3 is TGTGCCAGCAGTTTGGGAGCTGAAGCTTTCTTT. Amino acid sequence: CASSLGAEAFF.

In DNA, the CDR3 is TGTGCCTGGAGTGGACAGGGTCATATCGCAGAAAAACTGTTTTTT. The encoded protein is CAWSGQGHIAEKLFF. The chain employs TRBV30 and TRBJ1-4; 7 bases line up with TRBD1. This CDR3 contains 15 residues. The trim removed 1 base at V and 8 bases at J, leaving 10 bases unmatched. Germline V gene data show CDR1 as GTSNPN and CDR2 as SVGIG (reference sequence).

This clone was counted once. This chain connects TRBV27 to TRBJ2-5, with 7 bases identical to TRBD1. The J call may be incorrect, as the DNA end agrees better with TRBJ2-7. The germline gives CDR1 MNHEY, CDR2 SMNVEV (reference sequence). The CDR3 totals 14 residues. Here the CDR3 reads CASSFLDRPYEQYF. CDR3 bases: TGTGCCAGCAGTTTCTTGGACAGGCCCTACGAGCAGTACTTC.

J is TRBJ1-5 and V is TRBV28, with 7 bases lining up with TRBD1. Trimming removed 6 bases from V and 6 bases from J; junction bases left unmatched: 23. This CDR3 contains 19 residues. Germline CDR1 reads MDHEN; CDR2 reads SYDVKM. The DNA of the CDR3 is TGTGCCAGCAGCCCACTGGTCGGACCGCGGGACAGTACTGTTCAGCCCCAGCATTTT. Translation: CASSPLVGPRDSTVQPQHF.

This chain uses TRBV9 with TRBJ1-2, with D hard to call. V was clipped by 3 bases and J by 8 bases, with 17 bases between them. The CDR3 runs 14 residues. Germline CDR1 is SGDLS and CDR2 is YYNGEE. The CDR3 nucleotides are TGTGCCAGCAGCGAGGCCTACGAGGTTGGGGGCTACACCTTC. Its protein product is CASSEAYEVGGYTF.

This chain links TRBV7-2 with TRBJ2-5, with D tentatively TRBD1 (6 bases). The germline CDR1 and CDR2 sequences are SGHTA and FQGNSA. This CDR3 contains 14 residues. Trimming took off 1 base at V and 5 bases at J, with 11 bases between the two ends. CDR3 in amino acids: CASSLGTGTETQYF. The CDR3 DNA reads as TGTGCCAGCAGCTTAGGTACAGGGACGGAGACCCAGTACTTC.

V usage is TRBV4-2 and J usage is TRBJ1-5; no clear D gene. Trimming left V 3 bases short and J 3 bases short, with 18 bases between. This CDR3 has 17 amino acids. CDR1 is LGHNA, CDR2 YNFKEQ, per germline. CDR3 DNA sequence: TGTGCCAGCAGCCACCTCGGAGCGAGCAGTTTCAATCAGCCCCAGCATTTT. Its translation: CASSHLGASSFNQPQHF.

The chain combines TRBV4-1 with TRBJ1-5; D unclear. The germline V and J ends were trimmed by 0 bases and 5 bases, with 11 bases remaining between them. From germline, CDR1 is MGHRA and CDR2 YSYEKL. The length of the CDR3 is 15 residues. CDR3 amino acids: CASSQDGRRDQPQHF. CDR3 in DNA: TGCGCCAGCAGCCAAGATGGGCGGAGGGATCAGCCCCAGCATTTT.

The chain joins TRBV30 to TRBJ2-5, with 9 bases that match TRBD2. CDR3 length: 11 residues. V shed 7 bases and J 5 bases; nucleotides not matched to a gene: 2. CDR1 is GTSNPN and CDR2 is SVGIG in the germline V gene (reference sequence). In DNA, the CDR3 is TGTGCCTTAGCGGGGGTGGAGACCCAGTACTTC. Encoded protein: CALAGVETQYF.

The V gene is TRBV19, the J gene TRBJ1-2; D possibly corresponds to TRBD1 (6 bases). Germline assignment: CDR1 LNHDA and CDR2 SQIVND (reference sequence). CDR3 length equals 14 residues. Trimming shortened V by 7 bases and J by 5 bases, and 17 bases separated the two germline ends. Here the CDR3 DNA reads TGTGCCAGTACTTACGGCAGGGGTGGGTATGGCTACACCTTC. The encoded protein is CASTYGRGGYGYTF.

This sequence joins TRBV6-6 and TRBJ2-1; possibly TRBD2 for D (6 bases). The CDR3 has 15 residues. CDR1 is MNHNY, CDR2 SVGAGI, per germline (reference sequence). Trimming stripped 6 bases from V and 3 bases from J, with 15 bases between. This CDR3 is CASRSPGTFYNEQFF. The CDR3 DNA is TGTGCCAGCAGATCTCCCGGGACTTTCTACAATGAGCAGTTCTTC.

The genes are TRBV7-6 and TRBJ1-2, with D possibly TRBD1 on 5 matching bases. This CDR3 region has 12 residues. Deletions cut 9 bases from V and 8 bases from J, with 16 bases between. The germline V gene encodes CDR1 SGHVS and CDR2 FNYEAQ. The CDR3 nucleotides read TGTGCCAGTGATTGGGGGGACGGCGGCTACACCTTC. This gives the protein CASDWGDGGYTF.

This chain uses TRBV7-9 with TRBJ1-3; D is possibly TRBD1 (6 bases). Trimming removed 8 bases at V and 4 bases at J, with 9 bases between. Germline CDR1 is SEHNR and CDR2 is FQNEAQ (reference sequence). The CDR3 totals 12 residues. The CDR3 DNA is TGTGCCAGCGCCCAGGGGGGAAACACCATATATTTT. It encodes CASAQGGNTIYF.

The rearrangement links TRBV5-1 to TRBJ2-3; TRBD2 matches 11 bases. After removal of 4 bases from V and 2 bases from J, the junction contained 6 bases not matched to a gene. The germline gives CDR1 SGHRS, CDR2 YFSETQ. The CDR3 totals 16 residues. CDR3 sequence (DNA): TGCGCCAGCAGCAAGGGGACTAGCGGTTACACAGATACGCAGTATTTT. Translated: CASSKGTSGYTDTQYF.